This record looks at one T cell receptor (beta chain) sequence and its context. Trimming took 4 bases from V and 0 from J; bases not matched to a gene: 8. Germline assignment: CDR1 SGDLS and CDR2 YYNGEE. This CDR3 contains 18 residues. This entry belongs to a study of blood T cell repertoires in COVID-19. As for the study in general: COVID-19 samples collected from the United States, Italy and Spain covered acute and convalescent phases.

As handled by the study authors: Researchers report that nucleated cell counts were estimated from reference gene primer amplification. TCRdb's copy holds only in-frame clones and misses some; the assay was immunoSEQ multiplex PCR. V and J calls and clone size are copied from that table; D and trimming were computed from the DNA. This table has more than 250,000 clones, roughly 88% appearing once. Seattle patient enrollment occurred during active infection, with longitudinal follow-up thereafter. The receptor's source is a woman aged 30 to 39 with COVID-19, enrolled during active disease. J is TRBJ1-6 and V is TRBV9; 9 bases line up with TRBD1. The sample taken for sequencing was peripheral blood. The DNA for the CDR3 is TGTGCCAGCAGCCCCGGACAGGGGCCCCGCTCCTATAATTCACCCCTCCACTTT. It is translated as CASSPGQGPRSYNSPLHF.